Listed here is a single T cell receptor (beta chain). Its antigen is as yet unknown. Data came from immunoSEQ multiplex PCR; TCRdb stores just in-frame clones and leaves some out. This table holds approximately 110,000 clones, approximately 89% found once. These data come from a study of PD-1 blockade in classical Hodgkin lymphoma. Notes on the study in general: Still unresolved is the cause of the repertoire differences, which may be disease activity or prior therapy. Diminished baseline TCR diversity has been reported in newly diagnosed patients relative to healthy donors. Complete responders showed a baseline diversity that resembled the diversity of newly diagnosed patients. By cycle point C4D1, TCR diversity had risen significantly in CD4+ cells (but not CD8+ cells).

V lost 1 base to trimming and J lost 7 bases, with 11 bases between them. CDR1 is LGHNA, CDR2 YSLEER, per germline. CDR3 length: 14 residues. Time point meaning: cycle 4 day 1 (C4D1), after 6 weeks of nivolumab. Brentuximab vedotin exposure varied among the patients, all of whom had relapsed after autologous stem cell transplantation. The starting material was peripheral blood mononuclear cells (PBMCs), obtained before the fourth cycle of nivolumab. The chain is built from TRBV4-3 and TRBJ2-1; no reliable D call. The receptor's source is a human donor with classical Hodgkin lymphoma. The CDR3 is CASSQGLTPNEQFF. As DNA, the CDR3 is TGCGCCAGCAGCCAAGGTTTAACCCCTAATGAGCAGTTCTTC.